One and the same sample provided the 28 T cell receptor beta chains below, sequenced in a study of blood T cell repertoires in COVID-19. TCRdb's table, derived via immunoSEQ multiplex PCR, lists solely in-frame clones and lacks some. This table holds some 98,000 clones, 70% to 85% found once. The specimen was peripheral blood. These receptor sequences come from a man in his 70s with active or convalescent COVID-19.

The chain has TRBV3-1 (or the pseudogene TRBV3-2) and TRBJ1-6, with D possibly matching TRBD1 (6 bases). The germline V and J ends were trimmed by 8 bases and 1 base, with 12 bases remaining between them. This CDR3 has 15 amino acids. The germline gives CDR1 LGHDT, CDR2 YNNKEL (reference sequence). The CDR3 sequence: CASRQVGSYNSPLHF. CDR3 in DNA: TGTGCCAGCCGACAGGTCGGGTCCTATAATTCACCCCTCCACTTT.

CDR3 residues: CAISVLEGTEAFF. The CDR3 DNA reads TGTGCCATCAGTGTGCTAGAGGGAACTGAAGCTTTCTTT. This chain uses TRBV10-3 with TRBJ1-1; D gene unclear. CDR3 size: 13 residues. Germline V CDR1 and CDR2: ENHRY, SYGVKD. Trimming took 4 bases from V and 5 from J, leaving 11 bases between them.

The rearrangement links TRBV6-5 to TRBJ2-1; no firm D call. This CDR3 spans 14 amino acids. Between the trimmed V and J ends, which lost 0 bases and 5 bases, there was a span of 8 bases. In germline, CDR1 is MNHEY, CDR2 SVGAGI. CDR3 sequence (DNA): TGTGCCAGCAGTTACTCTTCTACCAACAATGAGCAGTTCTTC. Translating gives CASSYSSTNNEQFF.

This rearrangement joins TRBV11-3 to TRBJ1-2; D is perhaps TRBD1 (5 bases). Looked up from germline, CDR1 is SGHNT and CDR2 is YENEEA. This CDR3 spans 12 amino acids. With 5 bases removed from V and 5 bases from J, the gap between germline ends came to 9 bases. The CDR3: CASSKQGYGYTF. The CDR3 DNA is TGTGCCAGCAGCAAGCAGGGATATGGCTACACCTTC.

The gene calls are TRBV10-2 and TRBJ1-2; 10 bases are a match to TRBD1. The germline CDR1 and CDR2 sequences are WSHSY and SAAADI. The CDR3 extends over 13 amino acids. V lost 5 bases to trimming and J lost 5 bases; unmatched junction nucleotides: 2. In DNA, the CDR3 is TGCGCCAGCAGTATGGACAGGGGGTATGGCTACACCTTC. Its translation: CASSMDRGYGYTF.

The V call is TRBV12-3 or TRBV12-4, the J call TRBJ2-5; 8 nucleotides align to TRBD2. There are 13 residues in the CDR3. V shed 6 bases, J shed 3 bases, and the junction held 3 bases outside the gene matches. Here the CDR3 reads CASSRGGKETQYF. The CDR3 bases are TGTGCCAGCAGCCGGGGGGGGAAAGAGACCCAGTACTTC.

The chain carries TRBV29-1 and TRBJ1-2, with D perhaps TRBD1 (6 bases). The CDR3 length is 12 residues. V lost 5 bases and J lost 8, with 15 bases in between. Germline V gives CDR1 SQVTM, CDR2 ANQGSEA. CDR3 region: CSVSRATGGYTF. The CDR3 DNA is TGCAGCGTTAGTAGGGCGACAGGCGGCTACACCTTC.

CDR3 sequence: CASSSPGQASIYGYTF. The CDR3 DNA sequence: TGTGCCAGCAGTTCCCCCGGACAGGCCTCTATCTATGGCTACACCTTC. The rearrangement uses TRBV6-5 and TRBJ1-2; 7 bases map to TRBD1. Trimming removed 4 bases from V and 4 bases from J; junction bases left unmatched: 12. CDR3 size: 16 residues. The V gene's germline CDR1 is MNHEY and CDR2 SVGAGI.

This chain links TRBV7-3 with TRBJ2-1; the D gene is possibly TRBD1 (6 bases). V was pared by 4 bases and J by 6 bases, with 13 bases between. The CDR3 contains 14 residues. CDR1 SGHTA and CDR2 FQGTGA come from the germline V gene. DNA for the CDR3: TGTGCCAGCAGCTCGCCCGGGACACGCAATGAGCAGTTCTTC. The encoded protein is CASSSPGTRNEQFF.

This clone was counted a single time. The rearrangement links TRBV11-3 to TRBJ2-3; TRBD1 might be the D (5 bases). Germline assignment: CDR1 SGHNT and CDR2 YENEEA. This CDR3 region has 14 residues. Trimming pared 5 bases from V and 6 bases from J, leaving 15 bases between. CDR3 region: CASSPKGAEDTQYF. DNA of the CDR3: TGTGCCAGCAGCCCAAAAGGGGCCGAGGATACGCAGTATTTT.

The chain joins TRBV24-1 to TRBJ2-1; 9 positions match TRBD1. V shed 7 bases, J shed 5 bases, and the junction held 8 bases outside the gene matches. This CDR3 region has 15 residues. Germline V gives CDR1 KGHDR, CDR2 SFDVKD. CDR3 nucleotides: TGTGCCACCAGCGGGGGACAGGGAAGCGACAATGAGCAGTTCTTC. As protein: CATSGGQGSDNEQFF.

CDR3 coding DNA: TGTGCCAGCAGCCCCTGGACAGCTAACTATGGCTACACCTTC. Its translation is CASSPWTANYGYTF. V usage is TRBV7-2 and J usage is TRBJ1-2, with D tentatively TRBD1 (6 bases). The germline gives CDR1 SGHTA, CDR2 FQGNSA. The CDR3 is 14 residues long. V lost 5 bases, J lost 0 bases, and 10 bases lay in between.

CDR3 residues: CASSVAIGDRTEAFF. The CDR3 bases are TGTGCCAGCAGCGTAGCTATAGGGGATCGGACTGAAGCTTTCTTT. The genes are TRBV9 and TRBJ1-1, with D possibly being TRBD1 (5 bases). CDR3 length: 15 residues. Germline V gene data show CDR1 as SGDLS and CDR2 as YYNGEE. With 0 bases removed from V and 5 bases from J, the gap between germline ends came to 14 bases.

This chain uses TRBV5-1 with TRBJ2-1; D might be TRBD1 (6 bases). Per germline, CDR1 SGHRS and CDR2 YFSETQ. Trimming stripped 0 bases from V and 3 bases from J, with 10 bases between. This CDR3 has 15 amino acids. The CDR3 protein is CASSLDGGSYNEQFF. In nucleotides, the CDR3 is TGCGCCAGCAGCTTGGATGGGGGCAGCTACAATGAGCAGTTCTTC. Full variable domain (remainder filled in from reference TRBV5-1 and TRBJ2-1): KAGVTQTPRYLIKTRGQQVTLSCSPISGHRSVSWYQQTPGQGLQFLFEYFSETQRNKGNFPGRFSGRQFSNSRSEMNVSTLELGDSALYLCASSLDGGSYNEQFFGPGTRLTVL.

This clone was observed a handful of times. The DNA is left out, because the CDR3 cannot be placed on it with certainty; the CDR3 is given as TCRdb lists it. The chain combines TRBV7-9 with TRBJ2-2; the table calls TRBD1, which could not be checked here. The CDR3 spans 17 amino acids, including both terminal residues. From germline, CDR1 is SEHNR and CDR2 FQNEAQ (reference sequence). CDR3 residues: CASSPLETGFTPGSCFF.

This clone has a handful of counts. V gene TRBV6-6 combines with J gene TRBJ1-1; D is undetermined. V lost 10 bases to trimming and J lost 5 bases, with 5 bases between them. Germline loops: CDR1 MNHNY, CDR2 SVGAGI (reference sequence). The CDR3 loop spans 9 amino acids. The DNA of the CDR3 is TGTGCCACCGGGACTGAAGCTTTCTTT. Its protein product is CATGTEAFF.

The chain combines TRBV19 with TRBJ2-1; TRBD2 matches 12 bases. CDR1 is LNHDA, CDR2 SQIVND, per germline (reference sequence). The CDR3 covers 15 residues. V was clipped by 6 bases and J by 9 bases; unmatched bases: 9. The CDR3 DNA reads TGTGCCAGTAGCGTCGGGACTAGCGGGCGTGCTGAGCAGTTCTTC. Its protein product is CASSVGTSGRAEQFF.

This rearrangement joins TRBV5-6 to TRBJ1-4, with 9 bases matching TRBD1. V lost 7 bases, J lost 6 bases, and 7 bases stayed unmatched. CDR3 size: 14 residues. Germline CDR1 reads SGHDT; CDR2 reads YYEEEE. The CDR3, as DNA: TGTGCCAGCGGACAGGACAGGGGACATGAAAAACTGTTTTTT. This sequence encodes CASGQDRGHEKLFF. The complete variable domain, with remaining parts taken from reference TRBV5-6 and TRBJ1-4, reads DAGVTQSPTHLIKTRGQQVTLRCSPKSGHDTVSWYQQALGQGPQFIFQYYEEEERQRGNFPDRFSGHQFPNYSSELNVNALLLGDSALYLCASGQDRGHEKLFFGSGTQLSVL.

This clone appeared once. The rearrangement joins TRBV7-9 to TRBJ1-4; perhaps TRBD1 as D (5 bases). Germline V gene lookup returns CDR1 SEHNR and CDR2 FQNEAQ (reference sequence). The CDR3 runs to 14 residues. Trimming left V 0 bases short and J 6 bases short, with 8 bases between. The CDR3 DNA is TGTGCCAGCAGCTTAGCCCGGGGGGATGAAAAACTGTTTTTT. This sequence encodes CASSLARGDEKLFF.

CDR3 amino acids: CASSGGQYNSPLHF. As DNA, the CDR3 is TGTGCCAGCAGCGGGGGACAGTATAATTCACCCCTCCACTTT. This chain connects TRBV7-2 to TRBJ1-6, with 7 bases that match TRBD1. The CDR3 runs to 14 residues. Trimming took 5 bases from V and 4 from J; bases not matched to a gene: 2. Germline V gene sequence: CDR1 SGHTA, CDR2 FQGNSA.

This chain uses TRBV11-3 with TRBJ2-3; D is perhaps TRBD2 (6 bases). Germline CDR1 reads SGHNT; CDR2 reads YENEEA. Trimming removed 5 bases from V and 1 base from J, with 16 bases in between. This CDR3 spans 16 amino acids. CDR3 in amino acids: CASSPGGTVGTDTQYF. CDR3 nucleotides: TGTGCCAGCAGCCCGGGCGGGACGGTGGGCACAGATACGCAGTATTTT. Looking up the rest from reference TRBV11-3 and TRBJ2-3 gives the full variable domain: EAGVVQSPRYKIIEKKQPVAFWCNPISGHNTLYWYLQNLGQGPELLIRYENEEAVDDSQLPKDRFSAERLKGVDSTLKIQPAELGDSAVYLCASSPGGTVGTDTQYFGPGTRLTVL.

This chain connects TRBV29-1 to TRBJ2-7, with 9 bases lining up with TRBD1. The V and J ends lost 7 bases and 0 bases, in that order; junction bases with no gene match: 4. CDR3 size: 13 residues. CDR1 and CDR2 from the germline V gene are SQVTM and ANQGSEA. The chain's CDR3 is CSARGQGSYEQYF. CDR3 nucleotides: TGCAGCGCTAGGGGACAGGGCTCCTACGAGCAGTACTTC.

V and J are TRBV4-2 and TRBJ1-6; no definite D call. The germline gives CDR1 LGHNA, CDR2 YNFKEQ. Trimming took 0 bases from V and 10 from J, leaving 16 bases between them. This CDR3 region has 16 residues. CDR3 sequence (DNA): TGTGCCAGCAGCCAAGATGGGCAGATCAATAGATCACCCCTCCACTTT. Translating gives CASSQDGQINRSPLHF.

V usage is TRBV5-6 and J usage is TRBJ1-2; 7 bases map to TRBD1. Per germline, CDR1 SGHDT and CDR2 YYEEEE. Trimming removed 2 bases from V and 3 bases from J; junction bases left unmatched: 10. The CDR3 is 16 amino acids. This CDR3 reads CASSFSVAGGYYGYTF. DNA of the CDR3: TGTGCCAGCAGCTTCAGTGTAGCAGGGGGGTACTATGGCTACACCTTC. Complete variable domain (other parts from reference TRBV5-6 and TRBJ1-2): DAGVTQSPTHLIKTRGQQVTLRCSPKSGHDTVSWYQQALGQGPQFIFQYYEEEERQRGNFPDRFSGHQFPNYSSELNVNALLLGDSALYLCASSFSVAGGYYGYTFGSGTRLTVV.

The V call is TRBV6-2 or TRBV6-3, the J call TRBJ1-2; no definite D call. The CDR3 has 14 residues. Germline V gene lookup returns CDR1 MNHEY and CDR2 SVGEGT. Trimming cost V 5 bases and J 0 bases, with 10 bases left between them. Here the CDR3 reads CASSNAPSNYGYTF. The CDR3 DNA reads as TGTGCCAGCAGTAATGCGCCCTCTAACTATGGCTACACCTTC.

V gene TRBV6-2 or TRBV6-3 combines with J gene TRBJ2-1; D is undetermined. This CDR3 region has 13 residues. The V end was cut by 5 bases, the J end by 5 bases, with 10 bases between. Looked up from germline, CDR1 is MNHEY and CDR2 is SVGEGT. Here the CDR3 DNA reads TGTGCCAGCAGTCTCGTTTATAACAATGAGCAGTTCTTC. It codes for CASSLVYNNEQFF.

The J gene is TRBJ1-2, the V gene TRBV6-2 or TRBV6-3; 8 bases align to TRBD1. Trimming removed 5 bases from V and 7 bases from J; junction bases left unmatched: 15. The germline V gene has CDR1 MNHEY and CDR2 SVGEGT. CDR3 length: 16 residues. The CDR3 loop reads CASSLTGGTGFLGYTF. The CDR3 DNA reads TGTGCCAGCAGTCTAACCGGGGGGACAGGATTCCTTGGCTACACCTTC.

The rearrangement joins TRBV9 to TRBJ2-3; 12 bases map to TRBD2. This CDR3 spans 16 amino acids. Per the germline V gene, CDR1 is SGDLS and CDR2 is YYNGEE. V was pared by 0 bases and J by 6 bases, with 5 bases of the junction left unmatched. The CDR3 region is CASSVGTSGAVDTQYF. In DNA, the CDR3 is TGTGCCAGCAGCGTAGGGACTAGCGGGGCGGTGGATACGCAGTATTTT.